This T cell receptor (beta chain) was recovered during a study of blood T cells in healthy people across ages. In the study overall: Per two T cells, template switching captured roughly one barcoded beta molecule. Study results and limitations: Age showed a roughly linear inverse relationship with TCR beta diversity per million T cells.

Through a sample-barcoded 5' primer and a J-beta primer mix, a second PCR was run for roughly 7 to 11 cycles. Sequencing yielded, for each sample, at least 3 million paired-end reads carrying CDR3. TCRdb re-analysed the 5' RACE reads in MiXCR, keeping a single row per CDR3 protein. In the table there are 900,000 to 950,000 distinct CDR3 sequences, roughly 29% of which are singletons. This clonotype was seen repeatedly, ten times or more. Its antigen is undetermined. This CDR3 has 13 residues. V was trimmed by 0 bases and J by 9 bases, leaving 6 bases between them. Per the germline V gene, CDR1 is MGHDK and CDR2 is SYGVNS. The same specimen was also included in a second study, on T cells of mothers and their children. That work contributes: Compared with unrelated pairs, related mother-child pairs had slightly higher, non-significant overlap.

The receptor's source is a woman between 40 and 55 years old in good health. The J gene is TRBJ1-6, the V gene TRBV25-1; D not certain. What was sequenced was blood. Here the CDR3 DNA reads TGTGCCAGCAGTGAATACGTCGCTTCACCCCTCCACTTT. Translation: CASSEYVASPLHF.